The 25 T cell receptor beta chains below all came from one sample that was sequenced in a study of cytomegalovirus exposure and HLA in healthy donors. The table came from immunoSEQ multiplex PCR; TCRdb's copy has only in-frame clones and leaves some out. The data show approximately 64,000 clones, with 80% to 90% seen just once and approximately 1.5% held by the top ten. Sequences were obtained from PBMCs. The receptors derive from a woman under 30 in good health and CMV-seronegative.

V usage is TRBV7-6 and J usage is TRBJ1-3; a weak D match, TRBD1 (5 bases). Trimming pared 5 bases from V and 4 bases from J, leaving 18 bases between. Germline V CDR1 and CDR2: SGHVS, FNYEAQ. The CDR3 loop spans 16 amino acids. The CDR3 loop is CASSLYRTQTGNTIYF. The CDR3 coding sequence is TGTGCCAGCAGCCTGTACAGGACGCAAACGGGAAACACCATATATTTT.

J is TRBJ1-1 and V is TRBV18, with 8 nucleotides matching TRBD1. The CDR3 consists of 15 residues. CDR1 KGHSH and CDR2 LQKENI come from the germline V gene. V trimming: 4 bases; J trimming: 5 bases; junction bases outside the gene matches: 9. CDR3 sequence (DNA): TGTGCCAGCTCACTAGGACAGGGAGGGGGGACTGAAGCTTTCTTT. This translates into CASSLGQGGGTEAFF.

The V gene is TRBV5-1, the J gene TRBJ1-6; 11 bases line up with TRBD1. The CDR3 totals 15 residues. V was clipped by 4 bases and J by 6 bases; unmatched bases: 3. Germline loops: CDR1 SGHRS, CDR2 YFSETQ. The CDR3 bases are TGCGCCAGCAGCCTGGGGACAGGGGGTAATTCACCCCTCCACTTT. Protein product: CASSLGTGGNSPLHF.

V is TRBV27 and J is TRBJ2-5, with 14 bases fitting TRBD2. This CDR3 is built from 15 residues. Germline assignment: CDR1 MNHEY and CDR2 SMNVEV (reference sequence). V dropped 9 bases and J dropped 4; count of bases not matched to a gene: 7. CDR3 in DNA: TGTGCCAGTAGATTGGGGACTAGCGGGGGAGAGACCCAGTACTTC. It codes for CASRLGTSGGETQYF.

The chain carries TRBV4-3 and TRBJ2-2; 9 nucleotides match TRBD2. The J segment lost 2 bases and the V segment lost 0 bases, leaving 10 bases of the junction unmatched. Germline CDR1 and CDR2: LGHNA and YSLEER. This CDR3 spans 19 amino acids. The CDR3 DNA sequence: TGCGCCAGCAGCCAAGAGCCAGCGGGGGGCGACTTTAACACCGGGGAGCTGTTTTTT. It translates to CASSQEPAGGDFNTGELFF.

The J gene is TRBJ2-7, the V gene TRBV5-1; the D is unclear. CDR1 SGHRS and CDR2 YFSETQ come from the germline V gene. The CDR3 runs 11 residues. Trimming took 4 bases from V and 4 from J, leaving 6 bases between them. In DNA form, the CDR3 reads TGCGCCAGCAGCCCCATGTACGAGCAGTACTTC. This sequence encodes CASSPMYEQYF.

This clone showed up just once. The gene calls are TRBV7-9 and TRBJ1-5; D is ambiguous. The V and J ends lost 1 base and 1 base respectively, with 11 bases between them. Looked up from germline, CDR1 is SEHNR and CDR2 is FQNEAQ (reference sequence). The CDR3 length is 16 residues. The CDR3 DNA reads TGTGCCAGCAGCTTAGTCGAGGGTATGAGCAATCAGCCCCAGCATTTT. This codes for CASSLVEGMSNQPQHF.

J is TRBJ2-1 and V is TRBV5-1; D might be TRBD1 (7 bases). Deletions cut 0 bases from V and 9 bases from J, with 13 bases between. The CDR3 runs to 14 residues. The germline V gene has CDR1 SGHRS and CDR2 YFSETQ. Here the CDR3 reads CASSLAGGLIEQFF. DNA of the CDR3: TGCGCCAGCAGCTTGGCAGGGGGACTTATTGAGCAGTTCTTC.

The chain joins TRBV9 to TRBJ2-1; TRBD2 is a possible D gene (8 bases). CDR1 SGDLS and CDR2 YYNGEE come from the germline V gene. The length of the CDR3 is 15 residues. Trimming shortened V by 2 bases and J by 9 bases, and 18 bases separated the two germline ends. CDR3 sequence: CASSVSGGDSVEQFF. The CDR3 DNA is TGTGCCAGCAGCGTTTCGGGAGGGGACAGCGTTGAGCAGTTCTTC.

This CDR3 is CASSYSGRAIDTQYF. CDR3 nucleotide sequence: TGTGCCAGCAGTTATAGCGGGAGGGCTATAGATACGCAGTATTTT. The chain carries TRBV7-2 and TRBJ2-3, with 11 bases that match TRBD2. The length of the CDR3 is 15 residues. The germline CDR1 and CDR2 sequences are SGHTA and FQGNSA. Losses at the gene ends were 6 bases for V and 5 bases for J; bases not matched to a gene: 7.

V usage is TRBV29-1 and J usage is TRBJ1-5; 7 nucleotides align to TRBD1. The CDR3 loop spans 14 amino acids. Trimming at V came to 5 bases and at J to 3 bases, leaving 7 bases not matched to a gene. Germline CDR1 and CDR2: SQVTM and ANQGSEA. For the CDR3, the DNA is TGCAGCGTTTCCTCCGGGACAGTCAATCAGCCCCAGCATTTT. Its protein product is CSVSSGTVNQPQHF.

As DNA, the CDR3 is TGTGCCAGCAATTCTGACGGGAGGGAGACTAGCACAGATACGCAGTATTTT. This gives the protein CASNSDGRETSTDTQYF. The rearrangement joins TRBV28 to TRBJ2-3, with 8 bases lining up with TRBD2. Germline V gene lookup returns CDR1 MDHEN and CDR2 SYDVKM. V dropped 7 bases and J dropped 0; count of bases not matched to a gene: 12. The CDR3 spans 17 residues.

V and J are TRBV27 and TRBJ1-6; D remains unclear. Trimming pared 4 bases from V and 6 bases from J, leaving 7 bases between. This CDR3 comprises 13 residues. Looked up from germline, CDR1 is MNHEY and CDR2 is SMNVEV (reference sequence). The CDR3 loop is CASSSVGNSPLHF. The CDR3 DNA reads TGTGCCAGCAGTTCGGTCGGTAATTCACCCCTCCACTTT.

This chain links TRBV7-8 with TRBJ1-3, with D possibly being TRBD1 (6 bases). Germline-derived CDR1 and CDR2 are SGHVS and FQNEAQ. The ends were cut back, 5 bases at V and 0 bases at J, with 17 bases in the middle. The CDR3 loop spans 17 amino acids. The CDR3 DNA reads as TGTGCCAGCAGCCCACGAGTGGACAGCTTCTCTGGAAACACCATATATTTT. Translated, it gives CASSPRVDSFSGNTIYF.

This chain uses TRBV12-5 with TRBJ1-2, with D perhaps TRBD1 (5 bases). Germline lookup yields CDR1 LGHNT and CDR2 FRNRAP. There are 15 residues in the CDR3. The V gene lost 0 bases and the J gene lost 5 bases, with 13 bases spanning the gap. The CDR3 here is CASGLVLNRLYGYTF. DNA for the CDR3: TGTGCTAGTGGTTTGGTATTGAACAGGTTATATGGCTACACCTTC.

This chain joins TRBV5-1 and TRBJ2-3; D is perhaps TRBD2 (6 bases). Trimming cost V 0 bases and J 8 bases, with 19 bases left between them. The CDR3 spans 16 residues. CDR1 is SGHRS, CDR2 YFSETQ, per germline. The CDR3 nucleotides are TGCGCCAGCAGCTTGGACCCCTCGGGCGGGGAACGTACGCAGTATTTT. Its protein product is CASSLDPSGGERTQYF.

The table lists this clone with a count of one. The chain links TRBV5-1 to TRBJ2-5; maybe TRBD2 (5 bases). Deletions cut 4 bases from V and 3 bases from J, with 22 bases between. The CDR3 has 17 residues. Germline loops: CDR1 SGHRS, CDR2 YFSETQ. The CDR3 DNA sequence: TGCGCCAGCAGCCCTGGTTTAGGAGCGCCGAGGGAAGAGACCCAGTACTTC. This translates into CASSPGLGAPREETQYF.

The chain combines TRBV27 with TRBJ2-5; D is perhaps TRBD1 (6 bases). The V and J ends lost 4 bases and 5 bases respectively, with 14 bases between them. This CDR3 has 14 residues. From germline, CDR1 is MNHEY and CDR2 SMNVEV (reference sequence). The CDR3 DNA is TGTGCCAGCAGTTCCGGGACGAGGGGGGAGACCCAGTACTTC. This translates into CASSSGTRGETQYF.

The rearrangement uses TRBV7-2 and TRBJ2-7, with D maybe TRBD1 (6 bases). Trimming shortened V by 0 bases and J by 2 bases, and 11 bases separated the two germline ends. The CDR3 is 15 amino acids. The germline gives CDR1 SGHTA, CDR2 FQGNSA. CDR3 sequence: CASSLAQGVAYEQYF. CDR3 coding DNA: TGTGCCAGCAGCTTAGCACAGGGAGTTGCCTACGAGCAGTACTTC. Combining the CDR3 with reference TRBV7-2 and TRBJ2-7 gives the whole variable domain GAGVSQSPSNKVTEKGKDVELRCDPISGHTALYWYRQSLGQGLEFLIYFQGNSAPDKSGLPSDRFSAERTGGSVSTLTIQRTQQEDSAVYLCASSLAQGVAYEQYFGPGTRLTVT.

This sequence joins TRBV4-2 and TRBJ2-1; weak D call: TRBD1 (6 bases). This CDR3 is 14 amino acids long. Trimming stripped 2 bases from V and 9 bases from J, with 14 bases between. Germline loops: CDR1 LGHNA, CDR2 YNFKEQ. CDR3: CASSQKQGFGEQFF. CDR3 DNA sequence: TGTGCCAGCAGCCAAAAACAGGGTTTTGGTGAGCAGTTCTTC.

The rearrangement joins TRBV11-1 to TRBJ2-5, with TRBD2 matching 10 bases. This CDR3 has 16 amino acids. Trimming cost V 5 bases and J 5 bases; bases outside gene matches: 11. Germline V lookup: CDR1 SGHAT, CDR2 FQDESV (reference sequence). The CDR3 sequence: CASSTRERGGLETQYF. In DNA form, the CDR3 reads TGTGCCAGCAGCACTCGCGAGCGGGGGGGCCTTGAGACCCAGTACTTC.

The chain carries TRBV28 and TRBJ2-7; D is perhaps TRBD1 (5 bases). The CDR3 consists of 12 residues. Germline V gene sequence: CDR1 MDHEN, CDR2 SYDVKM. V lost 6 bases to trimming and J lost 6 bases, with 12 bases between them. The CDR3 bases are TGTGCCAGCAGCCCCGACAGAAGCGAGCAGTACTTC. It yields the protein CASSPDRSEQYF.

The J gene is TRBJ2-5, the V gene TRBV11-2, with 7 bases identical to TRBD2. CDR1 is SGHAT, CDR2 FQNNGV, per germline. J gave up 3 bases and V 3 bases, and 10 bases lay outside the gene matches. This CDR3 comprises 16 residues. CDR3 sequence: CASSFVTGTTKETQYF. The CDR3 DNA sequence: TGTGCCAGCAGCTTTGTGACCGGGACTACAAAAGAGACCCAGTACTTC.

The J gene is TRBJ2-2, the V gene TRBV27; 11 bases agree with TRBD2. The CDR3 runs to 19 residues. Germline loops: CDR1 MNHEY, CDR2 SMNVEV (reference sequence). Trimming took 6 bases from V and 5 from J; bases not matched to a gene: 17. CDR3 amino acids: CASSLGLGTSGYLTGELFF. CDR3 sequence (DNA): TGTGCCAGCAGCCTAGGGCTGGGGACTAGCGGATACCTTACCGGGGAGCTGTTTTTT.

This rearrangement joins TRBV13 to TRBJ1-2; weak D call: TRBD1 (6 bases). The V gene lost 5 bases and the J gene lost 6 bases, with 22 bases spanning the gap. Germline V lookup: CDR1 PRHDT, CDR2 FYEKMQ (reference sequence). The CDR3 runs 16 residues. CDR3 sequence reads: CASSKMGTSSLHGYTF. In DNA, the CDR3 is TGTGCCAGCAGCAAAATGGGGACAAGTAGTCTTCATGGCTACACCTTC.